This T cell receptor (beta chain) was sequenced during a study of human T cells and chemical hapten exposure. Using its own MiXCR run on the 5' RACE reads, TCRdb lists one record per CDR3 protein. The sample holds 110,000 or so distinct CDR3 sequences, approximately 20% seen once. Unfractionated whole blood served as the source for total RNA extraction. Germline loops: CDR1 SGHRS, CDR2 YFSETQ. The CDR3 contains 13 residues. Trimming removed 7 bases at V and 7 bases at J, with 15 bases between. The rearrangement links TRBV5-1 to TRBJ2-1, with D tentatively TRBD1 or TRBD2 (6 bases each). The source is a human donor in good health. The DNA of the CDR3 is TGCGCCAGCGGAGGGGGGAGATATAATGAGCAGTTCTTC. It is translated as CASGGGRYNEQFF.